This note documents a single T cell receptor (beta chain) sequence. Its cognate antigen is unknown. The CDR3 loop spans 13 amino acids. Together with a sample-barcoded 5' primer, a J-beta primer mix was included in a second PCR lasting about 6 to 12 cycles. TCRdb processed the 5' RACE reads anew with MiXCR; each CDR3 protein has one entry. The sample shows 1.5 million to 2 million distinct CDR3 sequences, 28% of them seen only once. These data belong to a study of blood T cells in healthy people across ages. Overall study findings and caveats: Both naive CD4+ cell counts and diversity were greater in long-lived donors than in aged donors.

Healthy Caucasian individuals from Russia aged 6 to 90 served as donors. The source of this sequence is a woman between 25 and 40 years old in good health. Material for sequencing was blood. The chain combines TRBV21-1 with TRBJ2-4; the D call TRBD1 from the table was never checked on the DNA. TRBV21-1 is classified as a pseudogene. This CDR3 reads CASNRGRSDIQYF. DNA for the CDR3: TGTGCCAGCAACAGGGGCAGGAGTGACATTCAGTACTTC.